These 18 T cell receptor beta chains were all obtained from the same sample, sequenced in a study of blood T cell repertoires in COVID-19. Data came from immunoSEQ multiplex PCR; TCRdb stores just in-frame clones and leaves some out. The repertoire has about 230,000 clones, more than 70% of them found once; the top ten carry roughly 5.8%. Specimen: peripheral blood. The source is a man older than 75 with acute or convalescent COVID-19.

The J gene is TRBJ2-3, the V gene TRBV5-6; 8 bases line up with TRBD1. The junction had 8 bases not matched to a gene; V was cut back by 0 bases and J by 5 bases. CDR1 and CDR2 from the germline V gene are SGHDT and YYEEEE. CDR3 size: 16 residues. The CDR3 region is CASSLGSQGAGDTQYF. The CDR3 nucleotides read TGTGCCAGCAGCTTGGGAAGTCAGGGGGCCGGAGATACGCAGTATTTT.

The rearrangement joins TRBV18 to TRBJ2-7; 7 bases agree with TRBD1. This CDR3 spans 15 amino acids. The ends lost 6 bases at V and 2 bases at J; junction bases unmatched: 10. CDR1 and CDR2 (germline): KGHSH, LQKENI. The CDR3 spells CASSRTQGVPYEQYF. CDR3 coding DNA: TGTGCCAGCTCGCGAACCCAGGGGGTTCCCTACGAGCAGTACTTC. Based on the CDR3 plus reference TRBV18 and TRBJ2-7, the full variable domain is NAGVMQNPRHLVRRRGQEARLRCSPMKGHSHVYWYRQLPEEGLKFMVYLQKENIIDESGMPKERFSAEFPKEGPSILRIQQVVRGDSAAYFCASSRTQGVPYEQYFGPGTRLTVT.

J is TRBJ2-7 and V is TRBV5-1, with TRBD1 identical over 7 bases. The CDR3 sequence is 14 residues long. V lost 4 bases to trimming and J lost 0 bases; unmatched junction nucleotides: 4. CDR1 is SGHRS, CDR2 YFSETQ, per germline. As DNA, the CDR3 is TGCGCCAGCAGCGTGGGACAGCTCTCCTACGAGCAGTACTTC. It codes for CASSVGQLSYEQYF.

The CDR3 is CASSLGTGGRSNYGYTF. The CDR3 bases are TGTGCCAGCAGCCTCGGGACAGGGGGCAGATCTAACTATGGCTACACCTTC. The chain has TRBV7-6 and TRBJ1-2, with 12 bases that match TRBD1. J was trimmed by 0 bases and V by 5 bases; bases with no gene match: 7. This CDR3 is built from 17 residues. CDR1 SGHVS and CDR2 FNYEAQ come from the germline V gene. The complete variable domain, with remaining parts taken from reference TRBV7-6 and TRBJ1-2, reads GAGVSQSPRYKVTKRGQDVALRCDPISGHVSLYWYRQALGQGPEFLTYFNYEAQQDKSGLPNDRFSAERPEGSISTLTIQRTEQRDSAMYRCASSLGTGGRSNYGYTFGSGTRLTVV.

The rearrangement joins TRBV5-1 to TRBJ1-1, with D maybe TRBD1 (6 bases). There are 16 residues in the CDR3. Trimming shortened V by 4 bases and J by 4 bases, and 20 bases separated the two germline ends. CDR1 is SGHRS and CDR2 is YFSETQ in the germline V gene. CDR3 in amino acids: CASSPGGLAHVTEAFF. The CDR3 DNA reads TGCGCCAGCAGCCCGGGGGGGCTTGCGCACGTCACTGAAGCTTTCTTT.

The gene calls are TRBV28 and TRBJ2-5, with 12 bases that match TRBD1. Germline CDR1 and CDR2: MDHEN and SYDVKM. The V gene end was trimmed by 2 bases and the J gene end by 5 bases; junction bases not matched to a gene: 6. The CDR3 spans 16 residues. For the CDR3, the DNA is TGTGCCAGCAGTTTAGGGGGACAGGGGGCGAAGGAGACCCAGTACTTC. This encodes CASSLGGQGAKETQYF.

This chain connects TRBV30 to TRBJ2-7, with 8 bases matching TRBD1. The CDR3 runs 11 residues. Germline CDR1 reads GTSNPN; CDR2 reads SVGIG (reference sequence). Trimming at V came to 3 bases and at J to 6 bases, leaving 1 base not matched to a gene. In DNA, the CDR3 is TGTGCCTGGAGCAGGGGGCTCGAGCAGTACTTC. This gives the protein CAWSRGLEQYF.

This chain links TRBV15 with TRBJ2-7; D is perhaps TRBD2 (5 bases). Germline values: CDR1 LNHNV, CDR2 YYDKDF (reference sequence). V lost 9 bases, J lost 0 bases, and 15 bases lay in between. This CDR3 spans 14 amino acids. This CDR3 reads CATNAGANSYEQYF. CDR3 DNA sequence: TGTGCCACGAACGCGGGCGCAAACTCCTACGAGCAGTACTTC.

The V call is TRBV19, the J call TRBJ1-5; a possible D gene is TRBD1 (6 bases). Trimming took off 3 bases at V and 7 bases at J, with 13 bases between the two ends. CDR3 length equals 14 residues. CDR1 and CDR2 from the germline V gene are LNHDA and SQIVND (reference sequence). The CDR3 bases are TGTGCCAGTAGTATGCCGGGGGGCAGGCAGCCCCAGCATTTT. Translation: CASSMPGGRQPQHF.

The chain has TRBV29-1 and TRBJ2-2; the match to TRBD2 covers 8 bases. Germline values: CDR1 SQVTM, CDR2 ANQGSEA. V dropped 5 bases and J dropped 3; count of bases not matched to a gene: 5. The CDR3 is 14 amino acids. The CDR3 protein is CSVRGGVDTGELFF. As DNA, the CDR3 is TGCAGCGTTCGGGGGGGCGTGGACACCGGGGAGCTGTTTTTT.

The J gene is TRBJ2-5, the V gene TRBV7-2; 12 bases fit TRBD2. This CDR3 is built from 19 residues. Germline values: CDR1 SGHTA, CDR2 FQGNSA. The V gene end was trimmed by 5 bases and the J gene end by 4 bases; junction bases not matched to a gene: 17. CDR3 in amino acids: CASSPLGGLAGVLGETQYF. The CDR3 region has the DNA TGTGCCAGCAGCCCCCTGGGGGGACTAGCGGGTGTTTTGGGAGAGACCCAGTACTTC.

CDR3 residues: CASSWDSNYYGYTF. The CDR3 coding sequence is TGTGCCAGTAGTTGGGACAGTAATTACTATGGCTACACCTTC. The genes are TRBV19 and TRBJ1-2, with 7 bases aligning to TRBD1. Germline V CDR1 and CDR2: LNHDA, SQIVND (reference sequence). V lost 5 bases and J lost 3; bases outside the gene matches: 6. This CDR3 is 14 amino acids long.

CDR3 DNA: TGTGCCAGCAGCCAACCTCCGGGCGGGGGCATCGCAGATACGCAGTATTTT. This codes for CASSQPPGGGIADTQYF. The chain recombines TRBV14 with TRBJ2-3, with a tentative D call TRBD2 (7 bases). This CDR3 is built from 17 residues. The germline CDR1 and CDR2 sequences are SGHDN and FVKESK. The germline V and J ends were trimmed by 2 bases and 4 bases, with 19 bases remaining between them.

This rearrangement joins TRBV10-3 to TRBJ2-6; 8 nucleotides match TRBD2. The length of the CDR3 is 16 residues. Germline values: CDR1 ENHRY, CDR2 SYGVKD. Unmatched junction bases numbered 4, after V lost 4 bases and J lost 2 bases. The CDR3 region is CAISAGGGPGANVLTF. The CDR3 bases are TGTGCCATCAGTGCCGGGGGGGGGCCTGGGGCCAACGTCCTGACTTTC.

The chain couples TRBV7-8 to TRBJ2-1; tentatively, D is TRBD2 (6 bases). CDR1 is SGHVS, CDR2 FQNEAQ, per germline. V was cut by 1 base and J by 3 bases, with 13 bases left in between. This CDR3 region has 16 residues. Written as DNA, the CDR3 is TGTGCCAGCAGCTTAGGTGCGGGACTTAACTACAATGAGCAGTTCTTC. This codes for CASSLGAGLNYNEQFF.

This clone was seen just once. The chain couples TRBV28 to TRBJ2-3, with 7 bases identical to TRBD2. Per the germline V gene, CDR1 is MDHEN and CDR2 is SYDVKM. With V trimmed by 6 bases and J by 4 bases, 10 bases remained unmatched. The CDR3 sequence is 15 residues long. The CDR3, as DNA: TGTGCCAGCAGCAATTCGGGGGAGGGGTCAGATACGCAGTATTTT. As protein: CASSNSGEGSDTQYF.

The chain carries TRBV5-1 and TRBJ2-7, with 7 bases that match TRBD2. The CDR3 covers 17 residues. The germline V gene has CDR1 SGHRS and CDR2 YFSETQ. After removal of 4 bases from V and 0 bases from J, the junction contained 13 bases not matched to a gene. The CDR3, as DNA: TGCGCCAGCAGCCACCCCGGTAGCGGGCTAAGCTCCTACGAGCAGTACTTC. Residues: CASSHPGSGLSSYEQYF.

The chain couples TRBV19 to TRBJ1-2, with 7 positions matching TRBD1. The CDR3 length is 14 residues. J was trimmed by 8 bases and V by 6 bases; bases with no gene match: 12. CDR1 LNHDA and CDR2 SQIVND come from the germline V gene (reference sequence). CDR3 DNA sequence: TGTGCCAGTAGCCTCGACAGGGATTGGGGCGGCTACACCTTC. Translated, it gives CASSLDRDWGGYTF.